A selection of T cell receptor beta chains follows, all from one sample in a study of blood T cell repertoires in COVID-19. Repertoires were generated with immunoSEQ multiplex PCR, while TCRdb's copy carries only in-frame clones and drops some. This table holds roughly 150,000 clones, roughly 80% found once. Material for sequencing was PBMCs or T cells enriched from blood (not recorded which). These receptors came from a woman in her late teens or twenties who had been exposed to COVID-19. Each CDR3 is given with its conserved first and last residue. D genes are given only for firm matches. Not every row has a clone size; where given, it reads once, few, many or a size class.

TGTGCCACCAGTGATAGACCTAGCGGGAGGGCCCACTACAATGAGCAGTTCTTC	CATSDRPSGRAHYNEQFF	TRBD2	.	TRBV24-1	TRBJ2-1
TGTGCCAGCAGTGACTGGGGGGACAGCTCCTACAATGAGCAGTTCTTC	CASSDWGDSSYNEQFF	.	.	TRBV6-4	TRBJ2-1
TGTGCCAGTAGTGGAACAACTAGCGATCCCTCCTACAATGAGCAGTTCTTC	CASSGTTSDPSYNEQFF	TRBD2	.	TRBV19	TRBJ2-1
TGTGCCAGCAGTGGGACAGCAAGGGAGCAGTACTTC	CASSGTAREQYF	.	.	TRBV2	TRBJ2-7
TGTGCCAGCAGCCCCCTAGGTGACTATAGGCGCAATGAGCAGTTCTTC	CASSPLGDYRRNEQFF	.	.	TRBV11-2	TRBJ2-1
TGCAGTGCCCGTGGAGCGGACGGGCAGTACTTC	CSARGADGQYF	.	.	TRBV20-1	TRBJ2-7
TGCGCCAGCAGCCAAAGTCGCTGGGACAGGGGAGACACCGGGGAGCTGTTTTTT	CASSQSRWDRGDTGELFF	TRBD1	.	TRBV4-1	TRBJ2-2
TGTGCCACCAGCAGAGGGCCGGGAGGTATCTCTGGAAACACCATATATTTT	CATSRGPGGISGNTIYF	.	.	TRBV15	TRBJ1-3
TGTGCCATCAGCGCGTTAGCGGGGTACCAAGAGACCCAGTACTTC	CAISALAGYQETQYF	TRBD2	.	TRBV10-3	TRBJ2-5
TGTGCCAGCTCACAGGGGGCAGGGAGCACAGATACGCAGTATTTT	CASSQGAGSTDTQYF	TRBD1	.	TRBV18	TRBJ2-3
TGTGCCAGCAGTTCCAATGGACTAGCGGGAAACTACGAGCAGTACTTC	CASSSNGLAGNYEQYF	TRBD2	.	TRBV27	TRBJ2-7
TGTGCCAGCCGTGTAGAGAGCTCCTACAATGAGCAGTTCTTC	CASRVESSYNEQFF	.	once	TRBV28	TRBJ2-1
TGTGCCAGCTCAGTCCAGGGGGCAAGCGGAACTGAAGCTTTCTTT	CASSVQGASGTEAFF	TRBD1	.	TRBV18	TRBJ1-1
TGTGCCAGCAGCTTAACTGCAGGGGCCCCCAATGAGCAGTTCTTC	CASSLTAGAPNEQFF	.	.	TRBV7-6	TRBJ2-1